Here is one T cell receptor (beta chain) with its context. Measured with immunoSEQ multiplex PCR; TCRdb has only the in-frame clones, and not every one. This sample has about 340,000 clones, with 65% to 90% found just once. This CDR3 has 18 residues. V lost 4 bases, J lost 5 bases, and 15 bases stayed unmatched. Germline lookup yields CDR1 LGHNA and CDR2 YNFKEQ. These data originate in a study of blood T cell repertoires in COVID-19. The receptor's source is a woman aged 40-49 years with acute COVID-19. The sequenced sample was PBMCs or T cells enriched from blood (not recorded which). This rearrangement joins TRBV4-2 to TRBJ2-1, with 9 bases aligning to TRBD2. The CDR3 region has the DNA TGTGCCAGCAGCCCCGGTAAAGGGCGAGCGGGAGGTCACAATGAGCAGTTCTTC. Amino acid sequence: CASSPGKGRAGGHNEQFF.